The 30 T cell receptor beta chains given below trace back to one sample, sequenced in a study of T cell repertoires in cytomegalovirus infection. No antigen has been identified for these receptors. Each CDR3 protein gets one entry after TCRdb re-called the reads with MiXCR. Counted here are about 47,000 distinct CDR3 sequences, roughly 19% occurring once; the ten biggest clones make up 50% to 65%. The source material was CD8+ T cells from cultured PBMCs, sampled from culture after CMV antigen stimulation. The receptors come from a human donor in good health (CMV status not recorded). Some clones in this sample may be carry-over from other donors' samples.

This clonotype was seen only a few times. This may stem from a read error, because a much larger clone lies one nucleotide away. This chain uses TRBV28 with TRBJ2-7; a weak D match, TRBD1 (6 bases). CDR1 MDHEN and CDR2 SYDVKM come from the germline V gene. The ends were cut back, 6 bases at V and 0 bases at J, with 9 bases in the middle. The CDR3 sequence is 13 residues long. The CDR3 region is CASRGDNSYEQYF. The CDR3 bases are TGTGCCAGCAGGGGGGACAACTCCTACGAGCAGTACTTC.

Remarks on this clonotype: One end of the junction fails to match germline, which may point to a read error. The CDR3 region has the DNA TGTGCCAACAGCTCCGCCGGGACTAAAGCTTTCTTT. Translated: CANSSAGTKAFF. The chain recombines TRBV7-9 with TRBJ1-1; possible D gene TRBD1, 5 bases. Germline V gene data show CDR1 as SEHNR and CDR2 as FQNEAQ (reference sequence). This CDR3 is 12 amino acids long.

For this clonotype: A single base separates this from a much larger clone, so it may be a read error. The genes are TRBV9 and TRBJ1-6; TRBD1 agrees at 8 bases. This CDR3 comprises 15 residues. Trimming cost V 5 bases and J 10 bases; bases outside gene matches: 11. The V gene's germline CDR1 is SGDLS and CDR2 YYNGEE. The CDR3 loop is CASRPEDRGRSPLHF. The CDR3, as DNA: TGTGCCAGCAGACCTGAAGACAGGGGTAGGTCACCCCTCCACTTT.

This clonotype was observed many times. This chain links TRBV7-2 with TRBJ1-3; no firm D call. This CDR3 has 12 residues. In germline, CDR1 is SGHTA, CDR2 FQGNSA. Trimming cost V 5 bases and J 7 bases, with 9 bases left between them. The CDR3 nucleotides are TGTGCCAGCAGCCCGGGTCGGAACACCATATATTTT. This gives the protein CASSPGRNTIYF.

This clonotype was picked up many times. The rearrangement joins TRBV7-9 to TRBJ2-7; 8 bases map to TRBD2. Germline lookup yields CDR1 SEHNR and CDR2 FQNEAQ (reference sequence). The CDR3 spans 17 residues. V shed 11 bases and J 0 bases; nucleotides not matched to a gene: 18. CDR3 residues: CASYALAGGPGSYEQYF. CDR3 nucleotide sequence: TGTGCCTCCTACGCTCTCGCGGGAGGACCGGGCTCCTACGAGCAGTACTTC.

CDR3 bases: TGTGCCAGCACCCCCTCGCCGGGATTCCGGCCCCAGCATTTT. This gives the protein CASTPSPGFRPQHF. The V gene is TRBV6-6, the J gene TRBJ1-5; no clear D gene. The V gene's germline CDR1 is MNHNY and CDR2 SVGAGI (reference sequence). The CDR3 runs to 14 residues. Trimming removed 7 bases from V and 9 bases from J, with 19 bases in between.

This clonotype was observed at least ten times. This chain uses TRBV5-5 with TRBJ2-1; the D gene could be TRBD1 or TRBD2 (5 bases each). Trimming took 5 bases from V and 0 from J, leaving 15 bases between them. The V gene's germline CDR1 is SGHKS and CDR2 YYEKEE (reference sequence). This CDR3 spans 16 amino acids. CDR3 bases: TGTGCCAGCAGACCCGGGGCGCTGAGCTCCTACAATGAGCAGTTCTTC. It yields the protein CASRPGALSSYNEQFF.

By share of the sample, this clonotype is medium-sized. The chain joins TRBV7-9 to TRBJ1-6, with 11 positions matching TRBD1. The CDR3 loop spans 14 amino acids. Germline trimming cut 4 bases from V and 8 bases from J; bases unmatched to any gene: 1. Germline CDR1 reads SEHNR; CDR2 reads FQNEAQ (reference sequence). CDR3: CASSWGQGDSPLHF. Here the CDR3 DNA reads TGTGCCAGCAGCTGGGGACAGGGGGATTCACCCCTCCACTTT.

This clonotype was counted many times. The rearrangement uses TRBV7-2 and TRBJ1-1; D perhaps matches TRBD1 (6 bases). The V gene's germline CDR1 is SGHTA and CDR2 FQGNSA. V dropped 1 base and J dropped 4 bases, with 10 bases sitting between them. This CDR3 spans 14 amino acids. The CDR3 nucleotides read TGTGCCAGCAGCTTAGTCGAGGGGGGCACTGAAGCTTTCTTT. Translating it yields CASSLVEGGTEAFF.

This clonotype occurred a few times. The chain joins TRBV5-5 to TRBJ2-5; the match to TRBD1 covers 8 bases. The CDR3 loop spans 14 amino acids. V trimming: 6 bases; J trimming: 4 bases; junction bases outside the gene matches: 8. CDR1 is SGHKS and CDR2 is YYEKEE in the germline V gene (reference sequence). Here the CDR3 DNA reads TGTGCCAGCATCCAGGACAGGGTCACAGAGACCCAGTACTTC. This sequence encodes CASIQDRVTETQYF.

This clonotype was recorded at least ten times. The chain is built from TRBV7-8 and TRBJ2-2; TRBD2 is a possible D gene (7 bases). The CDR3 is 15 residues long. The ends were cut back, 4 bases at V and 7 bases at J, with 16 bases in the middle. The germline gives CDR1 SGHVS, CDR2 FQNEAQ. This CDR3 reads CASSSGGQGYGELFF. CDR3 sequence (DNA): TGTGCCAGCAGCTCCGGGGGGCAGGGTTACGGGGAGCTGTTTTTT.

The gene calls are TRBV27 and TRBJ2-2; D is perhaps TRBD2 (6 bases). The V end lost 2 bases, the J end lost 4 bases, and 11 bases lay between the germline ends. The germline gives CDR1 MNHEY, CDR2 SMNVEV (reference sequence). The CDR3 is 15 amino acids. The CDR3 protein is CASSLGRYFTGELFF. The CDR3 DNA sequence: TGTGCCAGCAGTTTAGGGAGGTACTTCACCGGGGAGCTGTTTTTT.

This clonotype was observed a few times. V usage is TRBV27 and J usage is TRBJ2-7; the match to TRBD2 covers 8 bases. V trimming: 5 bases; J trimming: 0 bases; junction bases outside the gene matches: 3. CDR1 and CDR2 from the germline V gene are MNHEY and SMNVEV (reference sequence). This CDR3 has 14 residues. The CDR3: CASSRGGRSYEQYF. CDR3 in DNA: TGTGCCAGCAGTCGCGGGGGGCGCTCCTACGAGCAGTACTTC.

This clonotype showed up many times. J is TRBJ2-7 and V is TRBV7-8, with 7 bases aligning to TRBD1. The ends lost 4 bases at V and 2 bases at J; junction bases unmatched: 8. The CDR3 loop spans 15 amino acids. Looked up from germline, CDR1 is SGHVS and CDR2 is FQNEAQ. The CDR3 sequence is CASSSPTGFPYEQYF. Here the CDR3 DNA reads TGTGCCAGCAGCTCACCGACAGGGTTCCCCTACGAGCAGTACTTC.

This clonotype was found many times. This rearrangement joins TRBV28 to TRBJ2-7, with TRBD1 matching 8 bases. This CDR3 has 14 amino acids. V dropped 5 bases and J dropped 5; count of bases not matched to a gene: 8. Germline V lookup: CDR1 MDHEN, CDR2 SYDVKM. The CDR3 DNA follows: TGTGCCAGCAGTGGGTACAGGGGGACCCACGAGCAGTACTTC. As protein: CASSGYRGTHEQYF.

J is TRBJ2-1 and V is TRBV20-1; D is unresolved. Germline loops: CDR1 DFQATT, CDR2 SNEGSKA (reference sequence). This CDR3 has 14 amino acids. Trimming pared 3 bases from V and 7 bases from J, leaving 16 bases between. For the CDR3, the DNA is TGCAGTGCTAGTGTTATGGCGGCTCGAAATGAGCAGTTCTTC. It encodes CSASVMAARNEQFF.

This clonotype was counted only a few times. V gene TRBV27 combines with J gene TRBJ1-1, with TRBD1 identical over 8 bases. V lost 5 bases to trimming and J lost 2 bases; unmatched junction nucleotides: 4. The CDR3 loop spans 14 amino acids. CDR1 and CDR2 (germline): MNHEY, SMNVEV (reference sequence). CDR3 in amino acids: CASSLTGVNTEAFF. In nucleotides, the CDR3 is TGTGCCAGCAGTCTGACAGGGGTAAACACTGAAGCTTTCTTT.

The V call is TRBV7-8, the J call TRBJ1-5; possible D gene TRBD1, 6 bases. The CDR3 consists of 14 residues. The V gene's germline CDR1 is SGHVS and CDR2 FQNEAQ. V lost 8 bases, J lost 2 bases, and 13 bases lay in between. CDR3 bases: TGTGCCAGCCAGGGGTTCGGGGGCAATCAGCCCCAGCATTTT. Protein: CASQGFGGNQPQHF.

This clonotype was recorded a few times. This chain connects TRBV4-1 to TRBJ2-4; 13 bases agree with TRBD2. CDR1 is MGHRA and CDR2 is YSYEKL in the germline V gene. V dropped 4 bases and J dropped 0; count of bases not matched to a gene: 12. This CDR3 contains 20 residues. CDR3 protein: CASSLSPGLAGTSAKNIQYF. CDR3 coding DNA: TGCGCCAGCAGCCTCTCCCCGGGACTAGCGGGAACCTCAGCCAAAAACATTCAGTACTTC.

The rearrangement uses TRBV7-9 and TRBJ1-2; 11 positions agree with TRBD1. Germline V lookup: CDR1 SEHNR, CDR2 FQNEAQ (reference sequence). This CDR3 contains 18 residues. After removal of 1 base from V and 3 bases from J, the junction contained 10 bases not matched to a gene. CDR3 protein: CASSLVAGRDRGDYGYTF. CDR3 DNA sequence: TGTGCCAGCAGCTTAGTGGCTGGCCGGGACAGGGGGGACTATGGCTACACCTTC.

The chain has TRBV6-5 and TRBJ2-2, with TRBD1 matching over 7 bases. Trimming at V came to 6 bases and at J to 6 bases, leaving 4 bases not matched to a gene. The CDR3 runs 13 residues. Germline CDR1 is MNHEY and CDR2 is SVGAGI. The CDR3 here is CASRLTGAGELFF. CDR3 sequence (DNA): TGTGCCAGCAGGCTCACAGGGGCCGGGGAGCTGTTTTTT.

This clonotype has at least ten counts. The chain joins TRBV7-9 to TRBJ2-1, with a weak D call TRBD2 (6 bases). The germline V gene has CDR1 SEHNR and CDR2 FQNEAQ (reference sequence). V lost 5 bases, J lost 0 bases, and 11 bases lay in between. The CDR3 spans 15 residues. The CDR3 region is CASSPSESSYNEQFF. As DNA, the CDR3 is TGTGCCAGCAGCCCTAGCGAGAGCTCCTACAATGAGCAGTTCTTC.

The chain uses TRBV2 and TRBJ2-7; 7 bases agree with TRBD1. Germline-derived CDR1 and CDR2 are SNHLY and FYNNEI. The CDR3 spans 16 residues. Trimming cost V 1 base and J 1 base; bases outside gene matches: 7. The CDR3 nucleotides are TGTGCCAGCAGTGAAGAGCCGGGACAGTTATCCTACGAGCAGTACTTC. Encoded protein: CASSEEPGQLSYEQYF.

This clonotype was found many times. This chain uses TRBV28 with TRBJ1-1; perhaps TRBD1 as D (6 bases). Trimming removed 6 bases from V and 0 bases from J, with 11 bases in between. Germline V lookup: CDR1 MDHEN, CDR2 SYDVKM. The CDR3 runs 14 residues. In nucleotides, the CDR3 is TGTGCCAGCAGCAAACAGGGCATGAACACTGAAGCTTTCTTT. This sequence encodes CASSKQGMNTEAFF.

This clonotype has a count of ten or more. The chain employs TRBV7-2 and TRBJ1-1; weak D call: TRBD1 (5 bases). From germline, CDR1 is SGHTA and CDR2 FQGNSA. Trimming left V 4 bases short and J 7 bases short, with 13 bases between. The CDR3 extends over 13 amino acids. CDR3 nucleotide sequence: TGTGCCAGCAGCTCCGGGACCGCCCTTGAAGCTTTCTTT. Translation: CASSSGTALEAFF.

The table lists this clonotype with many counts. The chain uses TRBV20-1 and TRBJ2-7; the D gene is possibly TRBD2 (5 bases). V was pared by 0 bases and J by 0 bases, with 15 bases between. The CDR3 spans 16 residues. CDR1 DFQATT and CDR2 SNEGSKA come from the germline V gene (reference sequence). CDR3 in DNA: TGCAGTGCTAGAGATTCGGAGGCCGTAAGCTCCTACGAGCAGTACTTC. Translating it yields CSARDSEAVSSYEQYF.

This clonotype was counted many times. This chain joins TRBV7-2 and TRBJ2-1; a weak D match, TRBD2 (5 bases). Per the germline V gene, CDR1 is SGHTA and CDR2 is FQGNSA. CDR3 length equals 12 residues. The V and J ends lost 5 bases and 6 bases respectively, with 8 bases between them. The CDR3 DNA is TGTGCCAGCAGCCCGGGGTTCAATGAGCAGTTCTTC. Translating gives CASSPGFNEQFF.

CDR3 sequence: CASSVGQGGQPQHF. The CDR3 DNA is TGTGCCAGCAGTGTAGGACAGGGCGGTCAGCCCCAGCATTTT. V usage is TRBV27 and J usage is TRBJ1-5, with 8 bases matching TRBD1. The CDR3 contains 14 residues. The germline V gene has CDR1 MNHEY and CDR2 SMNVEV (reference sequence). Unmatched junction bases numbered 6, after V lost 5 bases and J lost 6 bases.

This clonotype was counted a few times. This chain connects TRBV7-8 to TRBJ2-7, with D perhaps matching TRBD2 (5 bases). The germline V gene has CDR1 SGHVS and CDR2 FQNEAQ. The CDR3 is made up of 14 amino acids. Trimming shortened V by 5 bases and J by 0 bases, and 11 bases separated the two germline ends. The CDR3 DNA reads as TGTGCCAGCAGCCAGGACTTGAGCTCCTACGAGCAGTACTTC. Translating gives CASSQDLSSYEQYF.

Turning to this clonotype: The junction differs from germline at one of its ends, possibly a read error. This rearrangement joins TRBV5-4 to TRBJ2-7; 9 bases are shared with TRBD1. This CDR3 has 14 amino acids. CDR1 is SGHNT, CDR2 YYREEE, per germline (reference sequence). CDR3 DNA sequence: TGTGTCAGCAGTTACTCCGGGACAGGGTCCGAGCAGTACTTC. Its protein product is CVSSYSGTGSEQYF. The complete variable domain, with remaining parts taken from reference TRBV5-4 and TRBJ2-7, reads ETGVTQSPTHLIKTRGQQVTLRCSSQSGHNTVSWYQQALGQGPQFIFQYYREEENGRGNFPPRFSGLQFPNYSSELNVNALELDDSALYLCVSSYSGTGSEQYFGPGTRLTVT.